This TCR beta chain was identified during a study of blood T cells in healthy people across ages. Turning to the study itself: In model experiments, template switching was able to capture about one barcoded beta molecule for every two T cells that were present.

Isolation of PBMCs gave at least 6.5 million cells per sample. Findings and limits, study-wide: Diversity was estimated from one million T cells, and these estimates were considered underestimates.

The CDR3 runs to 15 residues. Unmatched junction bases numbered 4, after V lost 4 bases and J lost 0 bases. The V gene's germline CDR1 is MNHNY and CDR2 SVGAGI (reference sequence). Concerning this clonotype: What it binds is unknown.

Combining a sample-barcoded 5' primer with a J-beta primer mix, a second PCR ran for roughly 7 to 11 cycles. TCRdb reprocessed the 5' RACE reads with MiXCR, giving one entry per CDR3 protein. The repertoire consists of roughly 1,300,000 distinct CDR3 sequences, with almost 60% occurring once and the leading ten covering roughly 6.3%. The receptor was isolated from a man between 18 and 35 years old in good health. The sample was blood. The chain links TRBV6-6 to TRBJ1-1; 8 bases are shared with TRBD1. CDR3 bases: TGTGCCAGCAGTTTCCTGACAGGGGTGAACACTGAAGCTTTCTTT. Its translation: CASSFLTGVNTEAFF.